The table lists the clone carrying this T cell receptor (beta chain) with a few counts. The antigen is undetermined. These data are taken from a study of T-cell reconstitution after alpha-beta-depleted transplantation in children. Study-wide points: Diversity and T-cell counts at one year after transplant derived mostly from new T cells. About two months after transplant, alpha-beta T cells reportedly came from several hundred expanded graft clones. Surviving recipient T cells and thymic progenitors underlay high day-60 TCRbeta diversity in some patients.

TCRbeta library preparation incorporated unique molecular identifiers. TCRdb re-called the PCR reads through MiXCR, storing one row per CDR3 protein. The sample has fewer than 750,000 distinct CDR3 sequences, 20% to 30% seen once. Germline V gives CDR1 DFQATT, CDR2 SNEGSKA (reference sequence). Trimming stripped 3 bases from V and 6 bases from J, with 18 bases between. The CDR3 contains 15 residues. The chain uses TRBV20-1 and TRBJ1-5; D unresolved. Sequenced here: PBMCs, sampled before TCRalphabeta/CD19-depleted stem cell transplant. The TCR comes from a boy under three years old with Wiskott-Aldrich syndrome, due to receive a stem cell transplant. In DNA form, the CDR3 reads TGCAGTGCTAGCGAGGGCCGCAGAGGATTTCAGCCCCAGCATTTT. Encoded protein: CSASEGRRGFQPQHF.